These 12 T cell receptor beta chains were sequenced from one sample in a study of T cells in Graves' hyperthyroidism and ophthalmopathy. Researchers amplified the TCR beta CDR3 regions from RNA transcripts. First-round RT-PCR of the TCR CDR3 relied on the HTBI primer set. Each CDR3 protein gets one entry after TCRdb re-called the multiplex PCR reads with MiXCR. The sample lists a few hundred thousand distinct CDR3 sequences, less than 20% occurring once. Sequenced sample: blood. These receptors were obtained from a woman under 30 with Graves' hyperthyroidism.

This clonotype has more than one count but fewer than ten. A much larger clonotype is one base distant, so this may be a read error. The CDR3 end shows no conserved phenylalanine or tryptophan, and so a read error is likely. The chain has TRBV18 and TRBJ2-3; weak D call: TRBD1 (5 bases). The germline V gene encodes CDR1 KGHSH and CDR2 LQKENI. The CDR3 is 14 residues long. The germline V and J ends were trimmed by 4 bases and 0 bases, with 8 bases remaining between them. The CDR3 reads CASSRGSSTDTQYL. In nucleotides, the CDR3 is TGTGCCAGCTCACGGGGCTCTAGCACAGATACGCAGTATCTT.

This clonotype was observed at least ten times. This chain links TRBV20-1 with TRBJ2-1; 9 bases agree with TRBD2. The germline CDR1 and CDR2 sequences are DFQATT and SNEGSKA (reference sequence). With V trimmed by 5 bases and J by 5 bases, 4 bases remained unmatched. CDR3 length equals 13 residues. CDR3 residues: CSAVTSGHNEQFF. The CDR3 nucleotides read TGCAGTGCTGTGACTAGCGGCCACAATGAGCAGTTCTTC.

V usage is TRBV5-1 and J usage is TRBJ2-3; 8 bases agree with TRBD2. V shed 4 bases, J shed 3 bases, and the junction held 4 bases outside the gene matches. The CDR3 extends over 14 amino acids. Germline CDR1 and CDR2: SGHRS and YFSETQ. This CDR3 is CASSRAGVTDTQYF. The DNA of the CDR3 is TGCGCCAGCAGCCGAGCGGGAGTAACAGATACGCAGTATTTT.

This clonotype has a count of ten or more. The chain recombines TRBV6-5 with TRBJ1-5; TRBD1 is a possible D gene (5 bases). CDR1 and CDR2 (germline): MNHEY, SVGAGI. The V gene lost 2 bases and the J gene lost 0 bases, with 11 bases spanning the gap. The CDR3 is 16 amino acids. The CDR3 nucleotides are TGTGCCAGCAGTTACGGTCAAGGGGCTAGCAATCAGCCCCAGCATTTT. Protein product: CASSYGQGASNQPQHF.

This clonotype was recorded a few times. V and J are TRBV10-2 and TRBJ2-5; 9 bases line up with TRBD2. J gave up 5 bases and V 4 bases, and 20 bases lay outside the gene matches. CDR3 length: 19 amino acids. CDR1 and CDR2 (germline): WSHSY, SAAADI. CDR3 nucleotide sequence: TGCGCCAGCAGTGGACTTCGGAGTGGCGGGAGGGCCGTGGGGGAGACCCAGTACTTC. Translation: CASSGLRSGGRAVGETQYF.

The chain couples TRBV7-9 to TRBJ1-1; D remains ambiguous. Per germline, CDR1 SEHNR and CDR2 FQNEAQ (reference sequence). Trimming took 5 bases from V and 0 from J, leaving 13 bases between them. The CDR3 covers 15 residues. The CDR3 loop reads CASSPLMGMNTEAFF. CDR3 DNA sequence: TGTGCCAGCAGCCCCTTAATGGGGATGAACACTGAAGCTTTCTTT.

Many counts were recorded for this clonotype. The chain recombines TRBV5-1 with TRBJ1-5; maybe TRBD1 (5 bases). The V end lost 1 base, the J end lost 8 bases, and 13 bases lay between the germline ends. CDR3 length equals 14 residues. Germline CDR1 reads SGHRS; CDR2 reads YFSETQ. The CDR3 spells CASSLSGGREPQHF. For the CDR3, the DNA is TGCGCCAGCAGCTTGTCGGGGGGGAGGGAGCCCCAGCATTTT.

The gene calls are TRBV20-1 and TRBJ2-7; D possibly matches TRBD1 or TRBD2 (5 bases each). The ends were cut back, 0 bases at V and 3 bases at J, with 12 bases in the middle. CDR1 is DFQATT, CDR2 SNEGSKA, per germline (reference sequence). The CDR3 sequence is 14 residues long. CDR3 DNA sequence: TGCAGTGCTAGAGAAACAGGTCGGGGCTACGAGCAGTACTTC. Encoded protein: CSARETGRGYEQYF.

This clonotype occurred many times. V is TRBV12-3 or TRBV12-4 and J is TRBJ2-7, with 9 bases fitting TRBD1. The CDR3 loop spans 14 amino acids. The trim removed 8 bases at V and 1 base at J, leaving 6 bases unmatched. The DNA of the CDR3 is TGTGCCAGCGTACAGGACAGGGGTTCCTACGAGCAGTACTTC. As protein: CASVQDRGSYEQYF.

This clonotype was seen ten or more times. The rearrangement links TRBV28 to TRBJ1-1, with a tentative D call TRBD1 (5 bases). The CDR3 has 14 residues. Germline V gene sequence: CDR1 MDHEN, CDR2 SYDVKM. With 3 bases removed from V and 7 bases from J, the gap between germline ends came to 15 bases. The chain's CDR3 is CASSFSGGGNEAFF. The CDR3 region has the DNA TGTGCCAGCAGTTTCAGTGGGGGAGGAAATGAAGCTTTCTTT.

There are many counts of this clonotype. The CDR3 region is CASSLVRTGEQYF. In DNA, the CDR3 is TGTGCCAGCAGCTTAGTCCGGACCGGCGAGCAGTACTTC. The V call is TRBV11-3, the J call TRBJ2-7; no definite D call. The CDR3 sequence is 13 residues long. Deletions cut 1 base from V and 6 bases from J, with 10 bases between. The germline V gene encodes CDR1 SGHNT and CDR2 YENEEA.

This clonotype showed up many times. The chain carries TRBV11-2 and TRBJ1-1; D perhaps matches TRBD1 (6 bases). The CDR3 contains 14 residues. Trimming removed 7 bases at V and 4 bases at J, with 16 bases between. Germline V gene data show CDR1 as SGHAT and CDR2 as FQNNGV. CDR3 bases: TGTGCCAGCACCTTCATGACAGGCGGCACTGAAGCTTTCTTT. As protein: CASTFMTGGTEAFF.